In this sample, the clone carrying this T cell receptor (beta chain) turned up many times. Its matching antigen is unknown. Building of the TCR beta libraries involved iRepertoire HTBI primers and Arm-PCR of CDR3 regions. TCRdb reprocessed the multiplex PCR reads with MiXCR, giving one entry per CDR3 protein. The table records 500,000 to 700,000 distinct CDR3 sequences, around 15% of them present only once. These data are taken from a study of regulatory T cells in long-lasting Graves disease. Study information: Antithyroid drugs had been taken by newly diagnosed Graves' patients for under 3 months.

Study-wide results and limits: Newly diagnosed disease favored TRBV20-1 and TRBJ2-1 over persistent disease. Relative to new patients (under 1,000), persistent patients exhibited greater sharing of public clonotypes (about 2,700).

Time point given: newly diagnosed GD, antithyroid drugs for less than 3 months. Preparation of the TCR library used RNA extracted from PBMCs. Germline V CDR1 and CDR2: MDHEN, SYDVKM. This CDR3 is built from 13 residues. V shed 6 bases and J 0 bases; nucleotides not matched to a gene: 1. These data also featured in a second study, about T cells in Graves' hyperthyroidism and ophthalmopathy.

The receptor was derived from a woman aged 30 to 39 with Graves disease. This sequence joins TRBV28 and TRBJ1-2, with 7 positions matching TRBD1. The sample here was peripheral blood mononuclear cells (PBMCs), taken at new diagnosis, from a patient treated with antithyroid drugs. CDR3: CASSRGANYGYTF. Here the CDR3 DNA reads TGTGCCAGCAGCAGGGGGGCTAACTATGGCTACACCTTC.